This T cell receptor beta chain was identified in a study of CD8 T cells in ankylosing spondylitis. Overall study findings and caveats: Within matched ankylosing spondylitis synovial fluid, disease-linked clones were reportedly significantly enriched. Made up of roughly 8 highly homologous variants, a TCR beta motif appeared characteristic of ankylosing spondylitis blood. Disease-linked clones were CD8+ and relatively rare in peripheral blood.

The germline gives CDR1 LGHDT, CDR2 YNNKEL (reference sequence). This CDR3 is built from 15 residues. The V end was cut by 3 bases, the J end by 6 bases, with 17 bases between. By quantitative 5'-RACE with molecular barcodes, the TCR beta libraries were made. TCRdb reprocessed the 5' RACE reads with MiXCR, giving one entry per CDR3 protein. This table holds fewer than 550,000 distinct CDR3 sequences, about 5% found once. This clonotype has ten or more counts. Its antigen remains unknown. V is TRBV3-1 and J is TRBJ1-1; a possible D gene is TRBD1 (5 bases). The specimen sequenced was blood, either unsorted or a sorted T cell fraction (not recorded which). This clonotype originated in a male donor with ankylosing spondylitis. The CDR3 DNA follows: TGTGCCAGCAGCCACCGGGGGAACCTAATTTCTGAAGCTTTCTTT. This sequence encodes CASSHRGNLISEAFF.